Listed here are 7 T cell receptor beta chains from one sample, sequenced in a study of shared clonotypes between healthy human individuals. Libraries were prepared by immunoSEQ multiplex PCR; TCRdb keeps only in-frame clonotypes and omits some of them. This sample has roughly 760,000 clones, with about 74% found just once. The sequencing sample was made of memory CD4+ T cells sorted from blood. Subset in this sample: CD45RA-negative fraction. The receptor source for this set is a woman in her thirties in good health.

V gene TRBV19 combines with J gene TRBJ2-7; 9 bases are shared with TRBD2. The junction had 10 bases not matched to a gene; V was cut back by 6 bases and J by 7 bases. Looked up from germline, CDR1 is LNHDA and CDR2 is SQIVND (reference sequence). The CDR3 covers 14 residues. In DNA form, the CDR3 reads TGTGCCAGTAGCCCCTGGACTAGCGCAGGGGAGCAGTACTTC. This encodes CASSPWTSAGEQYF.

This clone was seen only a few times. Other nucleotide sequences in the sample specify the same CDR3. The chain has TRBV5-1 and TRBJ2-1; 11 bases are a match to TRBD1. CDR1 SGHRS and CDR2 YFSETQ come from the germline V gene. The CDR3 contains 14 residues. V shed 4 bases, J shed 6 bases, and the junction held 3 bases outside the gene matches. For the CDR3, the DNA is TGCGCCAGCAGCCGAGGGACAGGGGGCAATGAGCAGTTCTTC. It codes for CASSRGTGGNEQFF.

This clone was seen just once. The J gene is TRBJ1-2, the V gene TRBV29-1; no definite D call. This CDR3 is built from 13 residues. Between the trimmed V and J ends, which lost 1 base and 7 bases, there was a span of 13 bases. CDR1 and CDR2 from the germline V gene are SQVTM and ANQGSEA. CDR3 loop: CSVEVIELSGYTF. CDR3 DNA sequence: TGCAGCGTTGAAGTGATAGAGTTGAGTGGCTACACCTTC.

The V gene is TRBV28, the J gene TRBJ2-5; D possibly matches TRBD1 or TRBD2 (6 bases each). The CDR3 loop spans 16 amino acids. Between the trimmed V and J ends, which lost 7 bases and 2 bases, there was a span of 20 bases. Germline CDR1 MDHEN, CDR2 SYDVKM. The CDR3 DNA follows: TGTGCCAGCAACTCTCGACAGGAGGGGAGGCAAGAGACCCAGTACTTC. The encoded protein is CASNSRQEGRQETQYF. The full variable domain, completed using reference TRBV28 and TRBJ2-5, is DVKVTQSSRYLVKRTGEKVFLECVQDMDHENMFWYRQDPGLGLRLIYFSYDVKMKEKGDIPEGYSVSREKKERFSLILESASTNQTSMYLCASNSRQEGRQETQYFGPGTRLLVL.

The chain is built from TRBV19 and TRBJ2-5; 8 nucleotides line up with TRBD1. There are 13 residues in the CDR3. Germline V gene sequence: CDR1 LNHDA, CDR2 SQIVND (reference sequence). V lost 7 bases to trimming and J lost 4 bases; unmatched junction nucleotides: 5. This chain's CDR3 is CASTGQGVETQYF. For the CDR3, the DNA is TGTGCCAGTACCGGACAGGGCGTAGAGACCCAGTACTTC.

This chain uses TRBV5-6 with TRBJ2-7, with 12 bases lining up with TRBD2. Germline loops: CDR1 SGHDT, CDR2 YYEEEE. V shed 1 base and J 2 bases; nucleotides not matched to a gene: 4. The CDR3 runs 16 residues. CDR3 residues: CASSLTSGRLTYEQYF. Written as DNA, the CDR3 is TGTGCCAGCAGCTTGACTAGCGGGAGGTTGACCTACGAGCAGTACTTC.

This chain joins TRBV28 and TRBJ1-1; 7 nucleotides line up with TRBD1. Trimming cost V 6 bases and J 0 bases; bases outside gene matches: 4. CDR3 length: 14 amino acids. Per the germline V gene, CDR1 is MDHEN and CDR2 is SYDVKM. The CDR3 coding sequence is TGTGCCAGCAGCGCGACAGGGCTGAACACTGAAGCTTTCTTT. Its protein is CASSATGLNTEAFF.